The 17 T cell receptor beta chains reported below all come from one sample, sequenced in a study of blood T cell repertoires in COVID-19 (TCRdb year 2020). The library was generated by the immunoSEQ multiplex PCR assay. The table was pulled from immuneACCESS by TCRdb, which kept in-frame rearrangements only. Such tables lose some clones; where checked, under half of the loss comes from unresolved V genes, and the rest has no known cause. For this sample there are a few hundred thousand clones; more than 75% appear just once. Together, the top ten hold 1.3% of the sample. The specimen sequenced was PBMCs or T cells enriched from blood (not recorded which). Receptors were obtained from a man aged 30 to 45 who had recovered from COVID-19.

The chain carries TRBV14 and TRBJ1-5, with D hard to call. Germline V gene data show CDR1 as SGHDN and CDR2 as FVKESK. Trimming took 2 bases from V and 6 from J, leaving 8 bases between them. The CDR3 spans 13 residues. CDR3 sequence reads: CASSQQEGQPQHF. In DNA, the CDR3 is TGTGCCAGCAGCCAACAAGAGGGTCAGCCCCAGCATTTT.

The rearrangement links TRBV27 to TRBJ1-5, with 7 bases matching TRBD1. The CDR3 runs to 15 residues. The germline CDR1 and CDR2 sequences are MNHEY and SMNVEV (reference sequence). With V trimmed by 6 bases and J by 9 bases, 14 bases remained unmatched. The DNA of the CDR3 is TGTGCCAGCAGGGCCGGGACAGACACTTCAGGGCCCCAGCATTTT. Its protein is CASRAGTDTSGPQHF.

V usage is TRBV7-9 and J usage is TRBJ1-5; D gene uncertain. Germline V lookup: CDR1 SEHNR, CDR2 FQNEAQ (reference sequence). The CDR3 contains 17 residues. The ends were cut back, 1 base at V and 1 base at J, with 14 bases in the middle. The CDR3 bases are TGTGCCAGCAGCTTAGGGTTTGGGCCGGGGAGCAATCAGCCCCAGCATTTT. Its translation: CASSLGFGPGSNQPQHF.

V and J are TRBV10-3 and TRBJ2-3; 11 bases align to TRBD1. J gave up 6 bases and V 3 bases, and 8 bases lay outside the gene matches. CDR1 ENHRY and CDR2 SYGVKD come from the germline V gene. This CDR3 region has 16 residues. CDR3 region: CAISDYGQGAQDTQYF. The DNA for the CDR3 is TGTGCCATCAGTGACTACGGACAGGGGGCCCAGGATACGCAGTATTTT.

The J gene is TRBJ1-5, the V gene TRBV3-1 (or the pseudogene TRBV3-2), with TRBD1 matching over 7 bases. The ends lost 3 bases at V and 5 bases at J; junction bases unmatched: 7. Germline V gene sequence: CDR1 LGHDT, CDR2 YNNKEL (reference sequence). The CDR3 has 15 residues. The CDR3 sequence: CASSQQGQAHQPQHF. CDR3 in DNA: TGTGCCAGCAGCCAGCAAGGACAGGCGCATCAGCCCCAGCATTTT.

The V and J genes are TRBV2 and TRBJ2-3; 9 nucleotides align to TRBD1. In germline, CDR1 is SNHLY, CDR2 FYNNEI. This CDR3 has 15 amino acids. Losses at the gene ends were 3 bases for V and 2 bases for J; bases not matched to a gene: 3. CDR3 sequence: CASSDTGGITDTQYF. The CDR3 DNA is TGTGCCAGCAGTGACACAGGGGGCATCACAGATACGCAGTATTTT.

The chain has TRBV3-1 (or the pseudogene TRBV3-2) and TRBJ2-1; tentative D call: TRBD2 (5 bases). The CDR3 is 12 amino acids. Germline assignment: CDR1 LGHDT and CDR2 YNNKEL (reference sequence). Trimming stripped 7 bases from V and 3 bases from J, with 7 bases between. CDR3 sequence: CASTGSYNEQFF. In nucleotides, the CDR3 is TGTGCCAGCACGGGAAGCTACAATGAGCAGTTCTTC.

The chain employs TRBV13 and TRBJ2-3; 16 bases line up with TRBD2. The CDR3 sequence is 17 residues long. The V gene end was trimmed by 5 bases and the J gene end by 5 bases; junction bases not matched to a gene: 7. The germline V gene has CDR1 PRHDT and CDR2 FYEKMQ (reference sequence). CDR3 DNA sequence: TGTGCCAGCAGCCTGGGACTAGCGGGGGGGCAGGGAGATACGCAGTATTTT. Protein: CASSLGLAGGQGDTQYF.

The rearrangement joins TRBV11-2 to TRBJ2-7; 7 bases agree with TRBD2. Germline-derived CDR1 and CDR2 are SGHAT and FQNNGV. Trimming removed 0 bases from V and 4 bases from J; junction bases left unmatched: 3. The CDR3 is made up of 14 amino acids. The chain's CDR3 is CASSLDGGVYEQYF. The CDR3 DNA sequence: TGTGCCAGCAGCTTAGATGGGGGGGTATACGAGCAGTACTTC.

The chain is built from TRBV2 and TRBJ1-1; tentative D call: TRBD1 (5 bases). CDR3 length: 13 amino acids. CDR1 is SNHLY and CDR2 is FYNNEI in the germline V gene. V lost 6 bases, J lost 5 bases, and 13 bases lay in between. CDR3 coding DNA: TGTGCCAGCAGAAAGGACGGGGGAACTGAAGCTTTCTTT. This gives the protein CASRKDGGTEAFF.

This chain connects TRBV6-5 to TRBJ1-6; no reliable D call. V lost 3 bases and J 10 bases, leaving 13 bases between the germline ends. This CDR3 has 14 amino acids. In germline, CDR1 is MNHEY, CDR2 SVGAGI. CDR3 bases: TGTGCCAGCAGTTATGGCGTTGTGGAGTCACCCCTCCACTTT. Amino acid sequence: CASSYGVVESPLHF.

The chain is built from TRBV13 and TRBJ1-1; D is undetermined. The CDR3 is made up of 16 amino acids. CDR1 and CDR2 (germline): PRHDT, FYEKMQ (reference sequence). Trimming shortened V by 2 bases and J by 1 base, and 14 bases separated the two germline ends. This CDR3 is CASSLRFSGRNTEAFF. CDR3 in DNA: TGTGCCAGCAGCTTACGGTTTTCGGGTAGGAACACTGAAGCTTTCTTT.

This rearrangement joins TRBV4-1 to TRBJ1-2; 10 nucleotides agree with TRBD1. V was pared by 5 bases and J by 4 bases, with 7 bases of the junction left unmatched. The CDR3 has 15 residues. CDR1 is MGHRA, CDR2 YSYEKL, per germline. The DNA of the CDR3 is TGCGCCAGCAGCTCCGACAGGGGGCGAATCTATGGCTACACCTTC. This codes for CASSSDRGRIYGYTF.

V gene TRBV5-1 combines with J gene TRBJ2-7; 12 bases are shared with TRBD1. V gave up 4 bases and J gave up 2 bases; unmatched junction bases: 1. Germline CDR1 SGHRS, CDR2 YFSETQ. There are 14 residues in the CDR3. The CDR3 region is CASSGTGGPYEQYF. For the CDR3, the DNA is TGCGCCAGCAGCGGGACAGGGGGCCCCTACGAGCAGTACTTC.

The chain uses TRBV10-1 and TRBJ2-3; D remains ambiguous. The CDR3 consists of 15 residues. Looked up from germline, CDR1 is WNHNN and CDR2 is SYGVQD (reference sequence). V lost 0 bases to trimming and J lost 3 bases, with 10 bases between them. This chain's CDR3 is CASSESSLATDTQYF. The DNA for the CDR3 is TGCGCCAGCAGTGAGTCTTCGTTAGCTACAGATACGCAGTATTTT.

The CDR3 DNA reads as TGTGCCACCACCTCGGGAGAAAAACTGTTTTTT. It translates to CATTSGEKLFF. The gene calls are TRBV28 and TRBJ1-4; D unresolved. This CDR3 contains 11 residues. CDR1 MDHEN and CDR2 SYDVKM come from the germline V gene. The V end was cut by 10 bases, the J end by 8 bases, with 11 bases between.

Regarding this clone: Relative to the germline gene, one junction end is altered; a read error may explain this. The V gene is TRBV6-5, the J gene TRBJ2-2; 7 nucleotides line up with TRBD1. Germline V gives CDR1 MNHEY, CDR2 SVGAGI. The CDR3 loop spans 15 amino acids. CDR3 region: CASIYRGTNTGELFF. In DNA form, the CDR3 reads TGTGCCAGCATTTACAGGGGAACGAACACCGGGGAGCTGTTTTTT.